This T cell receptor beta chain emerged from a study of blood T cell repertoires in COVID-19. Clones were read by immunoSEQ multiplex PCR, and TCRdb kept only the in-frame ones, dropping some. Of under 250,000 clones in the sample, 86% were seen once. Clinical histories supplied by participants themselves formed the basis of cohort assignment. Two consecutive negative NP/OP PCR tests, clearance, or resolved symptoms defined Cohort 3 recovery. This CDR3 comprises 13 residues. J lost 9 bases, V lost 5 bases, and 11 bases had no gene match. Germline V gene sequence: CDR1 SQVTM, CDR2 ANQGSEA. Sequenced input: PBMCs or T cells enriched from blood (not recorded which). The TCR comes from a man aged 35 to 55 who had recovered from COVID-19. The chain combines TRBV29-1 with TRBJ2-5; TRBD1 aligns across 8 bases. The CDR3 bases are TGCAGCGTTAAGGGGACAGGCACTTCGGCCCAGTACTTC. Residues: CSVKGTGTSAQYF.